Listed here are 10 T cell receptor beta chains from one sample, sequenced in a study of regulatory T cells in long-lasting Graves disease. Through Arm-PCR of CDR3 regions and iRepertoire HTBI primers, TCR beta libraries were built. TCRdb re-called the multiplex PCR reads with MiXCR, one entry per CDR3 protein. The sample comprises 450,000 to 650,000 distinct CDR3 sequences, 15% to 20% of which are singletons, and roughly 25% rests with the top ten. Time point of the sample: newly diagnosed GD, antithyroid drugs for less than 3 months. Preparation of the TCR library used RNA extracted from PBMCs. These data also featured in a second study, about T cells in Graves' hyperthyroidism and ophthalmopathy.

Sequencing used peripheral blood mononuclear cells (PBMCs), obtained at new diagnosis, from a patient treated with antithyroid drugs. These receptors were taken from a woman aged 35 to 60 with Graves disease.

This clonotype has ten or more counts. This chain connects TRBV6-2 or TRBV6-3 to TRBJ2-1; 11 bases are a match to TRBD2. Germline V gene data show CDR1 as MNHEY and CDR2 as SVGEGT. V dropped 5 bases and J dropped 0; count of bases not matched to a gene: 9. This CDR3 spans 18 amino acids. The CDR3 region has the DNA TGTGCCAGCAGTGCTAGCGGGGGGAAGTCCGTCTCCTACAATGAGCAGTTCTTC. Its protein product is CASSASGGKSVSYNEQFF.

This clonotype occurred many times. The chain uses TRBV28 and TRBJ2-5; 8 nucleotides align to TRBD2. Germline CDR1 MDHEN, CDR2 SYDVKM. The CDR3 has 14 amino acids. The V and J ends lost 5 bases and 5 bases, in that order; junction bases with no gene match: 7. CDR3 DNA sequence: TGTGCCAGCAGTATAGCGGGATCCCAGGAGACCCAGTACTTC. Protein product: CASSIAGSQETQYF.

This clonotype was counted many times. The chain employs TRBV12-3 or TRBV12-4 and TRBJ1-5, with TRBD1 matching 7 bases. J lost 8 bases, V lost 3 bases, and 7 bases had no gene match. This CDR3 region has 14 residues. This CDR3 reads CASSFVGQTEPQHF. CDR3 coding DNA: TGTGCCAGCAGTTTTGTGGGACAGACTGAGCCCCAGCATTTT.

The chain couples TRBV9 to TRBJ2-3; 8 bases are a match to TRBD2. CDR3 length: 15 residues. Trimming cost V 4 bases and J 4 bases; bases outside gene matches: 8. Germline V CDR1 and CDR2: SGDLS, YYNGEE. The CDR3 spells CASSPGGLRADTQYF. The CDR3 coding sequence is TGTGCCAGCAGCCCGGGGGGGTTAAGGGCAGATACGCAGTATTTT. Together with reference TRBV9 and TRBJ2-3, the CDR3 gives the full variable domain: DSGVTQTPKHLITATGQRVTLRCSPRSGDLSVYWYQQSLDQGLQFLIQYYNGEERAKGNILERFSAQQFPDLHSELNLSSLELGDSALYFCASSPGGLRADTQYFGPGTRLTVL.

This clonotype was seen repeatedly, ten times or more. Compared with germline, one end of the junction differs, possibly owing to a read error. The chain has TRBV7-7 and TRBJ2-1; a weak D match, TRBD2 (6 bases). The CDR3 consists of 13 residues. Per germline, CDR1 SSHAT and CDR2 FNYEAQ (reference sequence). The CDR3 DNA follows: TGTGCTAGCAGCCGCGGGGCGTTACAGGAGCAGTTCTTC. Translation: CASSRGALQEQFF.

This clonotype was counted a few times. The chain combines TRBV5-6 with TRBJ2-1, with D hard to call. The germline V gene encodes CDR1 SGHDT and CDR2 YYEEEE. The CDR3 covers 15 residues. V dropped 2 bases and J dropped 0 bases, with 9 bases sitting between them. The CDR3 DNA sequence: TGTGCCAGCAGCTTTAGTCCCACCTCCTACAATGAGCAGTTCTTC. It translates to CASSFSPTSYNEQFF.

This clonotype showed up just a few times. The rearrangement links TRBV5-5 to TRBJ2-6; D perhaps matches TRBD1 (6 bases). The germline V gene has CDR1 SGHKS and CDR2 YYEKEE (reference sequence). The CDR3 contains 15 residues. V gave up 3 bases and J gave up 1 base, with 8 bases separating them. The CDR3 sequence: CASSWDISGANVLTF. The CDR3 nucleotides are TGTGCCAGCAGCTGGGACATTTCTGGGGCCAACGTCCTGACTTTC.

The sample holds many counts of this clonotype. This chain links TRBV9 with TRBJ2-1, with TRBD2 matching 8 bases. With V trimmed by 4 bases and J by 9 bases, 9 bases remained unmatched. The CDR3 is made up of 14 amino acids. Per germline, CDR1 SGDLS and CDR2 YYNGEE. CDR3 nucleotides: TGTGCCAGCAGCCCGGGGGGGCGGGGGAGTGAGCAGTTCTTC. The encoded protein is CASSPGGRGSEQFF.

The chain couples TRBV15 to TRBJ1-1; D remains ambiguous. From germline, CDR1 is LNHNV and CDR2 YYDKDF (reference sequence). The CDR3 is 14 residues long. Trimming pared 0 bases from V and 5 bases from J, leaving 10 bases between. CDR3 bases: TGTGCCACCAGCAGAGACCGGACCGATACTGAAGCTTTCTTT. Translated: CATSRDRTDTEAFF.

CDR3 sequence (DNA): TGTGCCAGCAGCGTTGCGGGGGCGCAAGAGACCCAGTACTTC. It codes for CASSVAGAQETQYF. This chain joins TRBV9 and TRBJ2-5; D may be TRBD2 (7 bases). The CDR3 consists of 14 residues. V lost 2 bases and J 2 bases, leaving 10 bases between the germline ends. The germline gives CDR1 SGDLS, CDR2 YYNGEE.